The present T cell receptor (beta chain) was sequenced within a study of long-term antiretroviral therapy in people with HIV. From germline, CDR1 is LGHNA and CDR2 YNFKEQ. Trimming cost V 1 base and J 4 bases, with 13 bases left between them. CDR3 length: 15 amino acids. Version v3.0 of the immunoSEQ assay ran at survey level. TCRdb's table, derived via immunoSEQ multiplex PCR, lists solely in-frame clones and lacks some. This repertoire shows fewer than 25,000 clones, 85% to 90% found once; its top ten account for about 3.7%. This TCR was sampled from a man aged 55 to 69 with HIV. Material: unsorted PBMCs, obtained 2.3 years after starting antiretroviral therapy. V is TRBV4-2 and J is TRBJ1-1; the D is unclear. The CDR3 protein is CASSQASAWGTEAFF. The CDR3 nucleotides are TGTGCCAGCAGCCAAGCGTCAGCTTGGGGCACTGAAGCTTTCTTT.